This T cell receptor (beta chain) was sequenced for a study of beta chain features in type 1 diabetes. This CDR3 has 13 amino acids. Deletions cut 4 bases from V and 4 bases from J, with 10 bases between. Germline V gene data show CDR1 as SNHLY and CDR2 as FYNNEI. Sequenced material consisted of expressed TCRB transcripts (all of the isolated RNA was reverse transcribed). Repertoires were generated with immunoSEQ multiplex PCR, while TCRdb's copy carries only in-frame clones and drops some. Of approximately 150,000 clones listed, less than 11% were seen once; the top ten hold roughly 1.4%. Comments on this clone: Antigen unknown.

Points from the study as a whole: Type 1 diabetes patients showed a moderate but significant shortening of TCRB CDR3s in all four CD4+ subsets. A possible short-template PCR bias applies equally to patients and controls.

The TCR originated in a man aged 18 to 30 in good health. Sequenced input: naive CD4+ T cells from blood. J is TRBJ2-5 and V is TRBV2; TRBD2 might be the D (6 bases). The CDR3 reads CASSGGGLETQYF. In DNA form, the CDR3 reads TGTGCCAGCAGTGGTGGGGGGTTAGAGACCCAGTACTTC. The complete variable domain, with remaining parts taken from reference TRBV2 and TRBJ2-5, reads EPEVTQTPSHQVTQMGQEVILRCVPISNHLYFYWYRQILGQKVEFLVSFYNNEISEKSEIFDDQFSVERPDGSNFTLKIRSTKLEDSAMYFCASSGGGLETQYFGPGTRLLVL.